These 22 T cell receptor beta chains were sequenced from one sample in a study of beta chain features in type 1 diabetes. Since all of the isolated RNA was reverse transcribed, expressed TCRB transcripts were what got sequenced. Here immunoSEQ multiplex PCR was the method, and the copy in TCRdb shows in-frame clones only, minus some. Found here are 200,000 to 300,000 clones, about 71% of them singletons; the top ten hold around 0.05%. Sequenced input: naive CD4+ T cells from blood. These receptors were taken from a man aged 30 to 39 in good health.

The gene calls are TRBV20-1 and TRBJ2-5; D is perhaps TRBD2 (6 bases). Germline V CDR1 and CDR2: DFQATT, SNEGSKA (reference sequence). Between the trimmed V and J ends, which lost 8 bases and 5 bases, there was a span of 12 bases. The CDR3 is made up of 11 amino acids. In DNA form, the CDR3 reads TGCAGTCCCTCTAGCGAGGAGACCCAGTACTTC. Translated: CSPSSEETQYF.

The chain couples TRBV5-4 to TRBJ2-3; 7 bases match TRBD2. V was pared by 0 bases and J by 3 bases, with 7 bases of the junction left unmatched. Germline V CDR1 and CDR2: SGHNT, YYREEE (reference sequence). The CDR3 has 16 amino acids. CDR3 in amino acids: CASSLAAKGGTDTQYF. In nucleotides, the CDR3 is TGTGCCAGCAGCTTGGCGGCCAAGGGAGGGACAGATACGCAGTATTTT.

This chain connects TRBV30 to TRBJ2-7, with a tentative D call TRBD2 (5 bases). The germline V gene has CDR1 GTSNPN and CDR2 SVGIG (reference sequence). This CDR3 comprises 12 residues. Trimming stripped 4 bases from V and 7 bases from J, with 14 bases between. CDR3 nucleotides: TGTGCCTGGACCCCCGGACGGGAAGAGCAGTACTTC. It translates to CAWTPGREEQYF.

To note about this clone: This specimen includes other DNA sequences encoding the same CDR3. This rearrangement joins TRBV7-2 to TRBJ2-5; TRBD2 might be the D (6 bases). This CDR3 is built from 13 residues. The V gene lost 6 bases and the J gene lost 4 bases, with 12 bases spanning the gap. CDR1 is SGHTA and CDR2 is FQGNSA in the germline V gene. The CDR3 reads CASSSQGGETQYF. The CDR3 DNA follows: TGTGCCAGCAGTTCTCAGGGAGGAGAGACCCAGTACTTC.

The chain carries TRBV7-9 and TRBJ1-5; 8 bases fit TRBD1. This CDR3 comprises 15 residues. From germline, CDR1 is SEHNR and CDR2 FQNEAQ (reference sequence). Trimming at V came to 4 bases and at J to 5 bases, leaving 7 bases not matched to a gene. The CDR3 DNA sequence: TGTGCCAGCAGCTCCGCCGACAGGGGAGATCAGCCCCAGCATTTT. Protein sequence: CASSSADRGDQPQHF.

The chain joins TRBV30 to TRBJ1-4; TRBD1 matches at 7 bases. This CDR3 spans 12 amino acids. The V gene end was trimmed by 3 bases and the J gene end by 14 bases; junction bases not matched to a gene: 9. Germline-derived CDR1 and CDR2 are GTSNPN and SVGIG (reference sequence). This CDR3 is CAWSFRQGLLFF. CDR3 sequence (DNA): TGTGCCTGGAGCTTTCGACAGGGACTCCTGTTTTTT.

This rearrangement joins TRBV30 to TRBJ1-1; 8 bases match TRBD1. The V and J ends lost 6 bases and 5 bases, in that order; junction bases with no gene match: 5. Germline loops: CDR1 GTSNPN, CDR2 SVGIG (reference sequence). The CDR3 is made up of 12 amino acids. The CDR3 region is CACRTGWTEAFF. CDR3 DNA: TGTGCCTGCCGGACAGGGTGGACTGAAGCTTTCTTT.

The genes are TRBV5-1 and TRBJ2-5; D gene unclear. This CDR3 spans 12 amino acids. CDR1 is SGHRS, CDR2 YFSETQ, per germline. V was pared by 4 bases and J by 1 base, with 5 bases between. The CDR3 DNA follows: TGCGCCAGCAGCGTCCTCCAAGAGACCCAGTACTTC. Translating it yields CASSVLQETQYF.

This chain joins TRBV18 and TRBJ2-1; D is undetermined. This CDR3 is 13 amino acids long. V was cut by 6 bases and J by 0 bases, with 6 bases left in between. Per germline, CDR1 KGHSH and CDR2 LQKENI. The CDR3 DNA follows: TGTGCCAGCTCCCGGAGCTCCTACAATGAGCAGTTCTTC. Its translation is CASSRSSYNEQFF.

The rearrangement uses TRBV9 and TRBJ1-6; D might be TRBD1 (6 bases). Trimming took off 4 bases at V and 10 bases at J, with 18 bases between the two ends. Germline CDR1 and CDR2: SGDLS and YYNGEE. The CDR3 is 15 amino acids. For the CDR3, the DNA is TGTGCCAGCAGCCCCCAACAGGGAAACGAATCACCCCTCCACTTT. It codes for CASSPQQGNESPLHF.

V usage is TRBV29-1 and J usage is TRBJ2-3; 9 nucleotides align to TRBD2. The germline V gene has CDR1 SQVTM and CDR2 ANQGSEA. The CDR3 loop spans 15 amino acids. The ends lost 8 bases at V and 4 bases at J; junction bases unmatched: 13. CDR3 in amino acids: CSSRGGASGSDTQYF. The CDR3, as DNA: TGCAGCTCCCGCGGGGGGGCTTCGGGATCAGATACGCAGTATTTT.

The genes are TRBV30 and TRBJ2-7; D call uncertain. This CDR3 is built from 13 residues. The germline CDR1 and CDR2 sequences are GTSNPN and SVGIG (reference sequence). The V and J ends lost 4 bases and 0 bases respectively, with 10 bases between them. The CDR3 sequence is CAWNSKSSYEQYF. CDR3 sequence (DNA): TGTGCCTGGAACTCGAAGAGCTCCTACGAGCAGTACTTC.

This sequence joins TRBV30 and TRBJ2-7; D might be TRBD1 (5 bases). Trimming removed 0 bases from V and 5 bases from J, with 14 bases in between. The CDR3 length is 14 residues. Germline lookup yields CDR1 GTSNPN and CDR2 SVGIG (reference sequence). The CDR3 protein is CAWSVLRQGNEQYF. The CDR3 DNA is TGTGCCTGGAGTGTACTGAGGCAGGGAAACGAGCAGTACTTC. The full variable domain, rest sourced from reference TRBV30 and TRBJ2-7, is SQTIHQWPATLVQPVGSPLSLECTVEGTSNPNLYWYRQAAGRGLQLLFYSVGIGQISSEVPQNLSASRPQDRQFILSSKKLLLSDSGFYLCAWSVLRQGNEQYFGPGTRLTVT.

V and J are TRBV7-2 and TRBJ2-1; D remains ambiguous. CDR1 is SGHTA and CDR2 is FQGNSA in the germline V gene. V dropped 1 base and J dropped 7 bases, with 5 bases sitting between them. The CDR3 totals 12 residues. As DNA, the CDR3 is TGTGCCAGCAGCTTAGGTTGGAATGAGCAGTTCTTC. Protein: CASSLGWNEQFF. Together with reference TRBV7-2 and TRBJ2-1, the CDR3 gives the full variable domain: GAGVSQSPSNKVTEKGKDVELRCDPISGHTALYWYRQSLGQGLEFLIYFQGNSAPDKSGLPSDRFSAERTGGSVSTLTIQRTQQEDSAVYLCASSLGWNEQFFGPGTRLTVL.

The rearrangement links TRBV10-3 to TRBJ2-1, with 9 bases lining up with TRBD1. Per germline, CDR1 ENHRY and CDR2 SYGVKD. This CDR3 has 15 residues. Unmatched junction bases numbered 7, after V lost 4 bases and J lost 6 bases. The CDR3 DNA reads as TGTGCCATCAGTGGGGGACAGGGTGAGGGCAATGAGCAGTTCTTC. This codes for CAISGGQGEGNEQFF.

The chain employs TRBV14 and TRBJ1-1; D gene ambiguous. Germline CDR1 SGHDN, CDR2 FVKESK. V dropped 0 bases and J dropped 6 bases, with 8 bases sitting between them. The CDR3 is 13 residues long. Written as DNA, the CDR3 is TGTGCCAGCAGCCAAGATCTGAGAGCTGAAGCTTTCTTT. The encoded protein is CASSQDLRAEAFF.

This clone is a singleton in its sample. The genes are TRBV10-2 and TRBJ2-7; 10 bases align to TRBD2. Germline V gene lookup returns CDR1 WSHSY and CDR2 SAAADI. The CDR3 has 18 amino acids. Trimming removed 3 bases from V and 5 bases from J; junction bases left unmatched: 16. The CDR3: CASSDALRWLAGADEQYF. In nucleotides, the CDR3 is TGCGCCAGCAGTGATGCTTTACGTTGGCTAGCGGGAGCGGACGAGCAGTACTTC.

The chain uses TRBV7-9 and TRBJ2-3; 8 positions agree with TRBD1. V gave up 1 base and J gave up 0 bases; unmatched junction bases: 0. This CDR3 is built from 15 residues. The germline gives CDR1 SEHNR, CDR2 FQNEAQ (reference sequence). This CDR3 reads CASSLGQGSTDTQYF. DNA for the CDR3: TGTGCCAGCAGCTTAGGACAGGGGAGCACAGATACGCAGTATTTT.

CDR3 bases: TGTGCCAGCAGTGAATTAAGCTCTCGGGGCTACACCTTC. This translates into CASSELSSRGYTF. The chain joins TRBV25-1 to TRBJ1-2; D gene uncertain. Trimming pared 1 base from V and 8 bases from J, leaving 11 bases between. CDR1 MGHDK and CDR2 SYGVNS come from the germline V gene. The length of the CDR3 is 13 residues.

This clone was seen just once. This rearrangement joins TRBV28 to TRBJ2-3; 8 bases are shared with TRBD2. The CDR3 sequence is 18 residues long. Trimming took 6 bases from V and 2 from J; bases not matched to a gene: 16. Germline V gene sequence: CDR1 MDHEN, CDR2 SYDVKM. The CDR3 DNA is TGTGCCAGCAGGACCCGACTAGCGCTCGGAAGGGACACAGATACGCAGTATTTT. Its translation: CASRTRLALGRDTDTQYF.

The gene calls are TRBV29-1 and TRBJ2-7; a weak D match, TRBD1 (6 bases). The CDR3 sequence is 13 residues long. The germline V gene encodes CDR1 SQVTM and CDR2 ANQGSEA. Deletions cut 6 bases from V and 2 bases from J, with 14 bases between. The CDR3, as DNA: TGCAGCGTCTCGGACAGCTGGGCCTACGAGCAGTACTTC. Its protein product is CSVSDSWAYEQYF.

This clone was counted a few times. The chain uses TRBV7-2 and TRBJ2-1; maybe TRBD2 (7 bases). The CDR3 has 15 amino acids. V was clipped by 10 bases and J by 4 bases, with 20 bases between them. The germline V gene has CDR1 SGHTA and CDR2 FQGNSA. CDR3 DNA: TGTGCCACCCGAGGGGGGCGGGAGTTTTACAATGAGCAGTTCTTC. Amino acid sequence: CATRGGREFYNEQFF.